This T cell receptor beta chain originates from a study of chemoradiotherapy in HPV16-positive cancers. Study-wide context: Candidate HPV-specific T-cell clones and common TCR motifs came from functional assays in a couple of HPV16-positive patients.

Repertoires were sampled repeatedly during chemoradiotherapy. General observations from the study: Candidate HPV-specific clones and E7-related TCR motifs grew in tumor during treatment. The functional HPV-specific definition rests on just a couple of HPV16-positive patients.

Turning to this clone: Antigen: not known.

Assay used: immunoSEQ multiplex PCR; TCRdb lists only in-frame clones, some missing. Counted here are over 15,000 clones, more than 75% occurring once; the ten biggest clones make up about a tenth. The CDR3 has 13 residues. Germline V gene sequence: CDR1 SGHVS, CDR2 FQNEAQ. The sequence was obtained from a human donor with HPV-associated anogenital cancer. V is TRBV7-8 and J is TRBJ2-5; 8 nucleotides agree with TRBD1. The DNA end is a closer match to TRBJ2-7, so the J assignment may be wrong. Sampling was conducted from a patient who underwent chemoradiotherapy. The CDR3: CASSVGQAYEQYF. Written as DNA, the CDR3 is TGTGCCAGCAGCGTGGGACAGGCCTACGAGCAGTACTTC.